The rows below give T cell receptor beta chains drawn from one sample of a study of T-cell reconstitution after alpha-beta-depleted transplantation in children. TCRdb reanalysed the PCR reads using MiXCR and keeps one entry per CDR3 protein. The sample holds 300,000 to 400,000 distinct CDR3 sequences, 20% to 30% seen once. Sequences were derived from PBMCs, mostly from graft donor cells, sampled 180 days after TCRalphabeta/CD19-depleted stem cell transplant. Receptors originate from a male patient between 10 and 17 years old who had a stem cell transplant for acute lymphoblastic leukemia, so the T cells may come from the graft donor. The CDR3 runs from the conserved cysteine through the conserved F or W. A D gene is named only where the DNA matches it firmly. Clone size is not always given. Where it is, it says once, few, many or a class for expanded clones.

cdr3_nt cdr3_aa cdr3_length j_call v_call d_call clone_size
TGCGCCAGCAGCCAGGCCGGGACTAGCGGGAACTACGAGCAGTACTTC CASSQAGTSGNYEQYF 16 TRBJ2-7 TRBV4-1 TRBD2 -
TGTGCCAGCAGCTTAGGCAAAGTGGTTAGCGGGAGATATGAGCAGTTCTTC CASSLGKVVSGRYEQFF 17 TRBJ2-1 TRBV7-2 TRBD2 few
TGCGCCAGCAGTGGAGAGAAGGGGGGACTAGCCCGCTACGAGCAGTACTTC CASSGEKGGLARYEQYF 17 TRBJ2-7 TRBV10-1 TRBD2 -
TGTGCCAGCAGCACCATAAACGACAGGGACGAGCAGTACTTC CASSTINDRDEQYF 14 TRBJ2-7 TRBV12-3/TRBV12-4 TRBD1 -
TGTGCCAGCTCACAAACGCAGGGTCTGAGCTCTGGAAACACCATATATTTT CASSQTQGLSSGNTIYF 17 TRBJ1-3 TRBV18 - few
TGTGCCAGCAGCCCAAGGACGGGGACGCATGGCTACACCTTC CASSPRTGTHGYTF 14 TRBJ1-2 TRBV7-8 - few
TGCAGCGTTATACGACAGGGCTACGAGCAGTACTTC CSVIRQGYEQYF 12 TRBJ2-7 TRBV29-1 TRBD1 -
TGTGCCAGCAGCCCCGAGGTCAGGGGGCCACGGAAGGACACCATATATTTT CASSPEVRGPRKDTIYF 17 TRBJ1-3 TRBV7-2 TRBD1 -
TGTGCCAGCAGCCAAGAGACTAGCGGGAGGGATACGCAGTATTTT CASSQETSGRDTQYF 15 TRBJ2-3 TRBV4-2 TRBD2 -
TGCGCCAGCAGCTTGAAGGCAGGTCCTTCTGGGGCCAACGTCCTGACTTTC CASSLKAGPSGANVLTF 17 TRBJ2-6 TRBV5-1 - few
TGTGCCAGCAGTCCCCCGGGACGGGGTATAGAGACCCAGTACTTC CASSPPGRGIETQYF 15 TRBJ2-5 TRBV27 - -
TGCAGTGCTCGAGAGGGCCTGTCTTTATACGAGCAGTACTTC CSAREGLSLYEQYF 14 TRBJ2-7 TRBV20-1 - -
TGTGCCAGCAGTGCCTCCGGAGGGTCGGATACGCAGTATTTT CASSASGGSDTQYF 14 TRBJ2-3 TRBV25-1 - -
TGCGCCAGCAGCTTGGGGCTAGCGAGCTCCTACAATGAGCAGTTCTTC CASSLGLASSYNEQFF 16 TRBJ2-1 TRBV5-1 - many
TGTGCCAGCAGTTACTCCCTCCTCTTCTATGGCTACACCTTC CASSYSLLFYGYTF 14 TRBJ1-2 TRBV6-5 - -
TGTGCCAGCAGCCCCCGGGCCTCGTACACTGAAGCTTTCTTT CASSPRASYTEAFF 14 TRBJ1-1 TRBV14 - -
TGTGCCAGCAGTTTATGGGGGCCGAGCACTGAAGCTTTCTTT CASSLWGPSTEAFF 14 TRBJ1-1 TRBV28 - few
TGCAGTGCTAGACCCCCCCTTGAGGGCTACACCTTC CSARPPLEGYTF 12 TRBJ1-2 TRBV20-1 - few
TGCAGTGCTAGTGCGGGGGCTTACTCCTACAATGAGCAGTTCTTC CSASAGAYSYNEQFF 15 TRBJ2-1 TRBV20-1 - -
TGTGCCAGCATGCCACCTCTAGCGGGGCACAATGAGCAGTTCTTC CASMPPLAGHNEQFF 15 TRBJ2-1 TRBV12-3/TRBV12-4 TRBD2 -
TGCAGCGTTCAGTCCCCTAGCCCGGTAGAGACCCAGTACTTC CSVQSPSPVETQYF 14 TRBJ2-5 TRBV29-1 - -
TGTGCCAGCAGGACTAAAGGGGGTGATGTGGACACCGGGGAGCTGTTTTTT CASRTKGGDVDTGELFF 17 TRBJ2-2 TRBV6-1 - -
TGCAGCGTTCTCCGGGACACTTCAAGCGAGCAGTACTTC CSVLRDTSSEQYF 13 TRBJ2-7 TRBV29-1 - few